A selection of T cell receptor beta chains follows, all from one sample in a study of blood T cell repertoires in COVID-19. Some clones are missing from TCRdb's copy, which holds only in-frame ones; the method was immunoSEQ multiplex PCR. Here the sample spans approximately 480,000 clones, roughly 87% being singletons. The material sequenced was peripheral blood. These receptors were obtained from a man aged 18 to 30 with COVID-19, enrolled during active disease. The CDR3 runs from the conserved cysteine through the conserved F or W. The order of the fields is clone size, V gene, CDR3 length, J gene, D gene, CDR3 DNA, CDR3 protein. D genes are given only for firm matches. Clone size appears in some rows only: once, few, many, or a class for an expanded clone.

size: -
V: TRBV10-3
length: 14
J: TRBJ2-7
D: TRBD1
DNA: TGTGCCATCAGTGCCCAGACAGGGATCAACGAGCAGTACTTC
CDR3: CAISAQTGINEQYF

size: once
V: TRBV12-3/TRBV12-4
length: 13
J: TRBJ2-1
D: TRBD1
DNA: TGTGCCAGCAGTTCGACCAGGGGGAATGAGCAGTTCTTC
CDR3: CASSSTRGNEQFF

size: -
V: TRBV9
length: 16
J: TRBJ2-4
D: TRBD1
DNA: TGTGCCAGCAGCTTTCGGACAGGTAAGGCCAAAAACATTCAGTACTTC
CDR3: CASSFRTGKAKNIQYF

size: -
V: TRBV25-1
length: 17
J: TRBJ2-1
D: TRBD1
DNA: TGTGCCAGCAGTATAAATACCGGGACAGTCCCCTACAATGAGCAGTTCTTC
CDR3: CASSINTGTVPYNEQFF

size: -
V: TRBV6-1
length: 17
J: TRBJ2-3
D: -
DNA: TGTGCCAGCAGTGAAGCAGGGAGCTGGGATAGCACAGATACGCAGTATTTT
CDR3: CASSEAGSWDSTDTQYF

size: -
V: TRBV12-3/TRBV12-4
length: 13
J: TRBJ1-2
D: -
DNA: TGTGCCAGCAGCTTAGACAGTAACTATGGCTACACCTTC
CDR3: CASSLDSNYGYTF

size: -
V: TRBV12-2
length: 19
J: TRBJ2-4
D: -
DNA: TGTGCAAGTCGCTTAGCGGGGACTAGCGGGTCCGGGGCCAAAAACATTCAGTACTTC
CDR3: CASRLAGTSGSGAKNIQYF

size: -
V: TRBV18
length: 16
J: TRBJ2-1
D: TRBD2
DNA: TGTGCCAGCTCACCACTACTAGCGGGAGGAGGAAATGAGCAGTTCTTC
CDR3: CASSPLLAGGGNEQFF

size: -
V: TRBV12-3/TRBV12-4
length: 13
J: TRBJ2-3
D: -
DNA: TGTGCCAGCACGATGGGGGCGGCGGATACGCAGTATTTT
CDR3: CASTMGAADTQYF

size: -
V: TRBV3-1/TRBV3-2
length: 17
J: TRBJ2-7
D: -
DNA: TGTGCCAGCAGCCAAGATGGAAGGACACCGGGCGGCTACGAGCAGTACTTC
CDR3: CASSQDGRTPGGYEQYF

size: -
V: TRBV11-1
length: 14
J: TRBJ1-6
D: TRBD1
DNA: TGTGCCAGCAGCCCCGACAGGGGTCGGTCACCCCTCCACTTT
CDR3: CASSPDRGRSPLHF

size: -
V: TRBV10-2
length: 13
J: TRBJ2-1
D: -
DNA: TGCGCCAGCAGTGAGACCCGCCGGGATGAGCAGTTCTTC
CDR3: CASSETRRDEQFF

size: -
V: TRBV19
length: 14
J: TRBJ1-4
D: -
DNA: TGTGCCAGTAAAGTTGCCAGGGGAGACGAAAAACTGTTTTTT
CDR3: CASKVARGDEKLFF

size: -
V: TRBV14
length: 13
J: TRBJ2-7
D: -
DNA: TGTGCCAGCAGCCTACAAGTATCTGGCGAGCAGTACTTC
CDR3: CASSLQVSGEQYF

size: -
V: TRBV19
length: 16
J: TRBJ2-2
D: TRBD1
DNA: TGTGCCAGTAGTACCCCGACAGGGGGCGACACCGGGGAGCTGTTTTTT
CDR3: CASSTPTGGDTGELFF

size: -
V: TRBV30
length: 14
J: TRBJ2-3
D: TRBD2
DNA: TGTGCCTGGAGTCTAGCGGGAGACTCAGATACGCAGTATTTT
CDR3: CAWSLAGDSDTQYF

size: few
V: TRBV19
length: 15
J: TRBJ2-1
D: -
DNA: TGTGCCAGTAGCGCGGGGCCCAGCCCTTACAATGAGCAGTTCTTC
CDR3: CASSAGPSPYNEQFF

size: -
V: TRBV11-2
length: 14
J: TRBJ2-7
D: -
DNA: TGTGCCAGCAGCTTAGATTTAAGGGACAACGAGCAGTACTTC
CDR3: CASSLDLRDNEQYF

size: -
V: TRBV2
length: 15
J: TRBJ1-2
D: -
DNA: TGTGCCAGCCGTGCCCCCCTCGGCGGAACGTCTTCCTACACCTTC
CDR3: CASRAPLGGTSSYTF

size: once
V: TRBV5-1
length: 15
J: TRBJ1-5
D: -
DNA: TGCGCCAGCAGCCCACAGGGCCCAGAATCACAGCCCCAGCATTTT
CDR3: CASSPQGPESQPQHF

size: -
V: TRBV5-4
length: 15
J: TRBJ2-7
D: TRBD1
DNA: TGTGCCAGCAGAGATCCGGGACAGGGAACCTACGAGCAGTACTTC
CDR3: CASRDPGQGTYEQYF

size: -
V: TRBV27
length: 19
J: TRBJ2-4
D: -
DNA: TGTGCCAGCAGTCCAACGCCGCCCGGCGACACTCCCCGGGGAAACATTCAGTACTTC
CDR3: CASSPTPPGDTPRGNIQYF

size: -
V: TRBV30
length: 14
J: TRBJ2-7
D: TRBD2
DNA: TGTGCCTGGAGTCCTGGACTAGCGGTTACGTCGCAGTACTTC
CDR3: CAWSPGLAVTSQYF

size: -
V: TRBV7-8
length: 14
J: TRBJ2-2
D: -
DNA: TGTGCCAGCAGCTTACCGGGGTGGGGCGGGGAGCTGTTTTTT
CDR3: CASSLPGWGGELFF

size: -
V: TRBV11-3
length: 15
J: TRBJ2-1
D: TRBD2
DNA: TGTGCCAGCAGGGCCGGGACTAGCGGGAGAGATGAGCAGTTCTTC
CDR3: CASRAGTSGRDEQFF

size: once
V: TRBV5-4
length: 18
J: TRBJ2-3
D: TRBD2
DNA: TGTGCCAGCAGCTTGGGTGGGTCTAGCGGTTATAGCACAGATACGCAGTATTTT
CDR3: CASSLGGSSGYSTDTQYF

size: -
V: TRBV24-1
length: 16
J: TRBJ1-3
D: -
DNA: TGTGCCACCAGTGATCCACGACGGGACTCTGGAAACACCATATATTTT
CDR3: CATSDPRRDSGNTIYF

size: -
V: TRBV5-5
length: 15
J: TRBJ2-1
D: TRBD2
DNA: TGTGCCAGCAGCTTCGATCTAGCGGGAGGGAATGAGCAGTTCTTC
CDR3: CASSFDLAGGNEQFF

size: once
V: TRBV7-2
length: 15
J: TRBJ2-1
D: TRBD1
DNA: TGTGCCAGCAGCTTGGGATTGGGACAGTGGAATGAGCAGTTCTTC
CDR3: CASSLGLGQWNEQFF

size: -
V: TRBV6-6
length: 15
J: TRBJ2-7
D: -
DNA: TGTGCCAGCAGTTACCCGGGATTCAAATGGTACGAGCAGTACTTC
CDR3: CASSYPGFKWYEQYF

size: -
V: TRBV9
length: 12
J: TRBJ2-1
D: -
DNA: TGTGCCAGCAGCCGGGAAAGCAATGAGCAGTTCTTC
CDR3: CASSRESNEQFF

size: -
V: TRBV5-8
length: 12
J: TRBJ2-3
D: -
DNA: TGTGCCAGCAGCTTTGGCCCAGATACGCAGTATTTT
CDR3: CASSFGPDTQYF

size: once
V: TRBV6-5
length: 13
J: TRBJ1-5
D: -
DNA: TGTGCCAGCGCGAAACAGGGATATCAGCCCCAGCATTTT
CDR3: CASAKQGYQPQHF

size: -
V: TRBV7-8
length: 16
J: TRBJ1-1
D: -
DNA: TGTGCCAGCAGACTCACGAGGCGTGGTGGGAACACTGAAGCTTTCTTT
CDR3: CASRLTRRGGNTEAFF

size: -
V: TRBV28
length: 16
J: TRBJ1-5
D: -
DNA: TGTGCCAGCAGGGTGGGCCAGGTAGATAGCAATCAGCCCCAGCATTTT
CDR3: CASRVGQVDSNQPQHF

size: -
V: TRBV18
length: 14
J: TRBJ2-3
D: TRBD1
DNA: TGTGCCAGCTCTCAGGACAGGGCCACAGATACGCAGTATTTT
CDR3: CASSQDRATDTQYF

size: -
V: TRBV6-1
length: 15
J: TRBJ1-3
D: -
DNA: TGTGCCAGCAGTGACCTCAGGAAGAGAGGAAACACCATATATTTT
CDR3: CASSDLRKRGNTIYF

size: -
V: TRBV7-9
length: 15
J: TRBJ1-6
D: -
DNA: TGTGCCAGCAGCTTAAGCAGGACTAATAATTCACCCCTCCACTTT
CDR3: CASSLSRTNNSPLHF

size: -
V: TRBV19
length: 13
J: TRBJ2-1
D: -
DNA: TGTGCCAGTGGGCGGGCGGGTTACAATGAGCAGTTCTTC
CDR3: CASGRAGYNEQFF

size: -
V: TRBV9
length: 15
J: TRBJ2-3
D: -
DNA: TGTGCCAGCAGCGGTTGGCAGGTGGGCACAGATACGCAGTATTTT
CDR3: CASSGWQVGTDTQYF

size: -
V: TRBV11-3
length: 15
J: TRBJ1-6
D: TRBD1
DNA: TGTGCCAGCAGCTTACAGGGGGCAAATAATTCACCCCTCCACTTT
CDR3: CASSLQGANNSPLHF

size: -
V: TRBV6-5
length: 13
J: TRBJ1-6
D: TRBD1
DNA: TGTGCCAGCGGGGACAGGGGAAATTCACCCCTCCACTTT
CDR3: CASGDRGNSPLHF

size: -
V: TRBV12-3/TRBV12-4
length: 12
J: TRBJ2-3
D: -
DNA: TGTGCCAGCAGTTTTTGGCCAGATACGCAGTATTTT
CDR3: CASSFWPDTQYF

size: once
V: TRBV7-8
length: 17
J: TRBJ1-3
D: TRBD1
DNA: TGTGCCAGCAGCCCGAACAGGGGGGCCCTCTCTGGAAACACCATATATTTT
CDR3: CASSPNRGALSGNTIYF

size: -
V: TRBV18
length: 15
J: TRBJ2-5
D: TRBD2
DNA: TGTGCCAGCTCTCCGGGACTAGCGGACAAAGAGACCCAGTACTTC
CDR3: CASSPGLADKETQYF

size: -
V: TRBV7-6
length: 14
J: TRBJ2-1
D: TRBD1
DNA: TGTGCCAGCAGCTTGGGACAGGCCTACAATGAGCAGTTCTTC
CDR3: CASSLGQAYNEQFF

size: -
V: TRBV7-8
length: 17
J: TRBJ2-1
D: TRBD2
DNA: TGTGCCAGCAGCGCCCGCACCGGGACTAGCGGGTACAATGAGCAGTTCTTC
CDR3: CASSARTGTSGYNEQFF

size: -
V: TRBV3-1/TRBV3-2
length: 12
J: TRBJ2-3
D: -
DNA: TGTGCCAGCGGGGGGAACACAGATACGCAGTATTTT
CDR3: CASGGNTDTQYF

size: -
V: TRBV3-1/TRBV3-2
length: 18
J: TRBJ2-3
D: TRBD2
DNA: TGTGCCAGCAGCTCCCGAGGGGCCAGCGGGAGGGCCTCAGATACGCAGTATTTT
CDR3: CASSSRGASGRASDTQYF

size: -
V: TRBV5-1
length: 14
J: TRBJ1-4
D: -
DNA: TGCGCCAGCAGCTTAGGACACTCTGATGAAAAACTGTTTTTT
CDR3: CASSLGHSDEKLFF

size: -
V: TRBV5-1
length: 15
J: TRBJ2-1
D: -
DNA: TGCGCCAGCAGCTTGGCCGGGGAAAGCCTCAATGAGCAGTTCTTC
CDR3: CASSLAGESLNEQFF

size: -
V: TRBV19
length: 15
J: TRBJ2-7
D: TRBD2
DNA: TGTGCCAGTAGTCTCAGGACTAGCGGGGGGTACGAGCAGTACTTC
CDR3: CASSLRTSGGYEQYF

size: -
V: TRBV6-5
length: 12
J: TRBJ1-2
D: -
DNA: TGTGCCAGCAGTTTAAACTCGCGTGGCTACACCTTC
CDR3: CASSLNSRGYTF

size: -
V: TRBV15
length: 20
J: TRBJ2-2
D: -
DNA: TGTGCCACCAGCAGATCCTACCCCCGGGATAGCGGATTCACGACCGGGGAGCTGTTTTTT
CDR3: CATSRSYPRDSGFTTGELFF

size: once
V: TRBV18
length: 15
J: TRBJ1-2
D: -
DNA: TGTGCCAGCTCACCACCAAACCGGGGGAACTATGGCTACACCTTC
CDR3: CASSPPNRGNYGYTF

size: -
V: TRBV9
length: 17
J: TRBJ2-3
D: TRBD2
DNA: TGTGCCAGCAGCGTAGGGCTAGCGGGAGATATTGTGGATACGCAGTATTTT
CDR3: CASSVGLAGDIVDTQYF

size: -
V: TRBV7-9
length: 14
J: TRBJ2-7
D: -
DNA: TGTGCCAGCAGCTTGGGTATCAGGTATGACGAGCAGTACTTC
CDR3: CASSLGIRYDEQYF